This record covers a single T cell receptor beta chain. This CDR3 region has 15 residues. The V end lost 2 bases, the J end lost 0 bases, and 8 bases lay between the germline ends. Germline lookup yields CDR1 KGHSH and CDR2 LQKENI. This record belongs to a study of OX40 agonist ivuxolimab in advanced cancers. Sequencing used immunoSEQ multiplex PCR; TCRdb keeps in-frame clones, though not all of them. The sample shows nearly 60,000 clones, over 80% of them seen only once. The starting material was CD4+ or CD8+ T cells sorted from blood, obtained in a trial of the OX40 agonist ivuxolimab. The chain couples TRBV18 to TRBJ1-5; D is unclear. This TCR was sampled from an adult with an advanced solid tumor such as melanoma, head and neck, liver or kidney cancer. The CDR3 is CASSPDFNSNQPQHF. In DNA, the CDR3 is TGTGCCAGCTCACCAGACTTTAATAGCAATCAGCCCCAGCATTTT.